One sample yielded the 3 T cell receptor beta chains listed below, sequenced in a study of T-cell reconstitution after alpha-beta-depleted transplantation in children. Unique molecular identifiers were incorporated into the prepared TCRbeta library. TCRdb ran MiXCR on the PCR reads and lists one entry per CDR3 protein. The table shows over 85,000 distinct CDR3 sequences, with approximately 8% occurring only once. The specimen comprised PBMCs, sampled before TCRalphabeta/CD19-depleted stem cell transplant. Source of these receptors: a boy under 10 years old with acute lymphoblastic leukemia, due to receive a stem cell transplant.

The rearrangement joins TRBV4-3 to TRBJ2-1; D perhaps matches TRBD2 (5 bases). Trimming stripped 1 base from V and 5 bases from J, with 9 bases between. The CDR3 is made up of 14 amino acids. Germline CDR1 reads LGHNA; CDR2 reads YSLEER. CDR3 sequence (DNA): TGCGCCAGCAGCCAAGTAGGAGGAAACAATGAGCAGTTCTTC. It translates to CASSQVGGNNEQFF.

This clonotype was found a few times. CDR3 region: CAGRDGGYGYTF. DNA of the CDR3: TGTGCCGGCCGGGACGGAGGATATGGCTACACCTTC. This rearrangement joins TRBV10-3 to TRBJ1-2; D may be TRBD1 (5 bases). Trimming shortened V by 11 bases and J by 5 bases, and 15 bases separated the two germline ends. Germline V lookup: CDR1 ENHRY, CDR2 SYGVKD. The CDR3 totals 12 residues.

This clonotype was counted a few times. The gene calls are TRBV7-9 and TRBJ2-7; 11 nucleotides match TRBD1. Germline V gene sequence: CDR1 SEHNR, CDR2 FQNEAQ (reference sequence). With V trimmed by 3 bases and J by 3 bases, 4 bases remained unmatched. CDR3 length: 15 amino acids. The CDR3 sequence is CASSLGTGGVYEQYF. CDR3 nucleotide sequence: TGTGCCAGCAGCTTGGGGACAGGGGGGGTCTACGAGCAGTACTTC.